Each of the 15 T cell receptor beta chains below was sequenced from the same sample in a study of regulatory T cells in long-lasting Graves disease. Building of the TCR beta libraries involved iRepertoire HTBI primers and Arm-PCR of CDR3 regions. TCRdb called the multiplex PCR reads again in MiXCR, with one record for every CDR3 protein. Of over 250,000 distinct CDR3 sequences listed, 20% to 25% are singletons. The time point was: persistent/refractory GD, antithyroid drugs over 5 years with positive TRAb. Isolated PBMC RNA provided the starting material for the TCR library. This sample comprised peripheral blood mononuclear cells (PBMCs), obtained when the disease was refractory, from a patient treated with antithyroid drugs. The receptors stem from a female donor with Graves disease.

In this sample, this clonotype turned up a few times. The chain employs TRBV7-8 and TRBJ2-5; 8 bases agree with TRBD1. The V gene end was trimmed by 8 bases and the J gene end by 5 bases; junction bases not matched to a gene: 16. The CDR3 has 16 residues. Germline values: CDR1 SGHVS, CDR2 FQNEAQ. The CDR3 DNA reads as TGTGCCAGCGTAGGGACAGGATCGAATGGTGTGGAGACCCAGTACTTC. This sequence encodes CASVGTGSNGVETQYF.

This clonotype came up many times. This chain links TRBV6-1 with TRBJ2-7; 7 bases are shared with TRBD2. Germline assignment: CDR1 MNHNS and CDR2 SASEGT. This CDR3 comprises 14 residues. The ends lost 6 bases at V and 1 base at J; junction bases unmatched: 6. CDR3 coding DNA: TGTGCCAGCAGCTCGGCTAGCGGTTCCTACGAGCAGTACTTC. Residues: CASSSASGSYEQYF.

The chain uses TRBV29-1 and TRBJ2-7; 9 nucleotides line up with TRBD1. The CDR3 extends over 15 amino acids. Germline-derived CDR1 and CDR2 are SQVTM and ANQGSEA. Trimming removed 7 bases from V and 2 bases from J; junction bases left unmatched: 12. The CDR3 loop is CSAVGGQGNPYEQYF. In nucleotides, the CDR3 is TGCAGCGCCGTTGGAGGACAGGGGAACCCCTACGAGCAGTACTTC.

This clonotype was recorded a few times. This chain joins TRBV7-8 and TRBJ2-2; 8 positions match TRBD2. V shed 1 base, J shed 2 bases, and the junction held 6 bases outside the gene matches. Germline CDR1 and CDR2: SGHVS and FQNEAQ. The CDR3 totals 17 residues. The CDR3 region has the DNA TGTGCCAGCAGCTTAGGGACTAGCAGGGCCAACACCGGGGAGCTGTTTTTT. Translating gives CASSLGTSRANTGELFF.

This clonotype has only a few counts. V usage is TRBV29-1 and J usage is TRBJ2-7; D remains ambiguous. The V gene's germline CDR1 is SQVTM and CDR2 ANQGSEA. Trimming removed 4 bases at V and 3 bases at J, with 10 bases between. CDR3 length equals 12 residues. CDR3: CSVAGQNYEQYF. Written as DNA, the CDR3 is TGCAGCGTTGCTGGGCAGAACTACGAGCAGTACTTC.

At least ten counts were recorded for this clonotype. The chain is built from TRBV6-2 or TRBV6-3 and TRBJ2-5; TRBD1 agrees at 7 bases. V dropped 2 bases and J dropped 2; count of bases not matched to a gene: 8. There are 16 residues in the CDR3. CDR1 and CDR2 (germline): MNHEY, SVGEGT. The CDR3, as DNA: TGTGCCAGCAGTTACGGGGCAGGGGGATCGCAAGAGACCCAGTACTTC. This codes for CASSYGAGGSQETQYF.

The chain combines TRBV12-3 or TRBV12-4 with TRBJ1-2; perhaps TRBD1 as D (6 bases). With 3 bases removed from V and 2 bases from J, the gap between germline ends came to 13 bases. The length of the CDR3 is 15 residues. CDR3 in amino acids: CASSFRRDTNYGYTF. CDR3 sequence (DNA): TGTGCCAGCAGTTTCAGGCGGGACACGAACTATGGCTACACCTTC.

V and J are TRBV27 and TRBJ2-3; 12 positions agree with TRBD2. The CDR3 is made up of 17 amino acids. The V gene's germline CDR1 is MNHEY and CDR2 SMNVEV (reference sequence). The ends lost 7 bases at V and 5 bases at J; junction bases unmatched: 13. DNA of the CDR3: TGTGCCAGCATTTCGACGACTAGCGGGAGTCTACGAGATACGCAGTATTTT. Its translation: CASISTTSGSLRDTQYF.

This clonotype showed up many times. The chain recombines TRBV6-1 with TRBJ2-7; the match to TRBD2 covers 10 bases. Germline V gene sequence: CDR1 MNHNS, CDR2 SASEGT. CDR3 length equals 15 residues. The V gene end was trimmed by 5 bases and the J gene end by 4 bases; junction bases not matched to a gene: 8. CDR3 in amino acids: CASSQGLAELYEQYF. In DNA form, the CDR3 reads TGTGCCAGCAGTCAAGGACTAGCGGAGCTATACGAGCAGTACTTC.

The V call is TRBV4-1, the J call TRBJ2-2; D is ambiguous. Germline V gives CDR1 MGHRA, CDR2 YSYEKL. V lost 1 base and J lost 1, with 7 bases in between. CDR3 length equals 15 residues. The CDR3 reads CASSQVRLNTGELFF. The CDR3 nucleotides read TGCGCCAGCAGCCAAGTGAGGCTGAACACCGGGGAGCTGTTTTTT.

CDR3 residues: CASSSGASGGLTDTQYF. The CDR3 DNA reads as TGTGCCAGCAGTTCTGGGGCGAGCGGGGGACTCACAGATACGCAGTATTTT. This chain links TRBV12-3 or TRBV12-4 with TRBJ2-3; 8 bases align to TRBD2. This CDR3 region has 17 residues. Losses at the gene ends were 4 bases for V and 2 bases for J; bases not matched to a gene: 11.

The sample holds many counts of this clonotype. The chain employs TRBV20-1 and TRBJ1-1, with TRBD1 as a possible D gene (6 bases). Germline lookup yields CDR1 DFQATT and CDR2 SNEGSKA (reference sequence). The length of the CDR3 is 16 residues. CDR3 DNA sequence: TGCAGGGAAAAAGCGGCAGACAGGAAAGATAACACTGAAGCTTTCTTT. Protein product: CREKAADRKDNTEAFF.

The CDR3 DNA sequence: TGCGCCAGCAGCCAAGGGGACAGGAACAATGAGCAGTTCTTC. The encoded protein is CASSQGDRNNEQFF. The chain links TRBV4-3 to TRBJ2-1; TRBD1 matches 8 bases. The CDR3 runs 14 residues. The V and J ends lost 1 base and 5 bases, in that order; junction bases with no gene match: 1. Germline V CDR1 and CDR2: LGHNA, YSLEER.

As for this clonotype: An end of the junction differs from the germline gene, which may be a read error. The V and J genes are TRBV4-2 and TRBJ2-7; TRBD1 might be the D (5 bases). This CDR3 is built from 11 residues. Germline V gene data show CDR1 as LGHNA and CDR2 as YNFKEQ. The CDR3: CASSQEGRVKF. The CDR3 coding sequence is TGTGCCAGCAGCCAAGAAGGCAGGGTTAAGTTC.

This clonotype showed up just a few times. The V gene is TRBV7-9, the J gene TRBJ2-7; D is perhaps TRBD1 or TRBD2 (6 bases each). Trimming took 3 bases from V and 6 from J, leaving 15 bases between them. CDR1 is SEHNR, CDR2 FQNEAQ, per germline (reference sequence). The CDR3 length is 14 residues. The CDR3 sequence: CASSLEGELSEQYF. The CDR3 DNA follows: TGTGCCAGCAGCTTGGAGGGGGAACTGTCCGAGCAGTACTTC.